The 11 T cell receptor beta chains below all came from one sample that was sequenced in a study of OX40 agonist ivuxolimab in advanced cancers. Repertoires were generated with immunoSEQ multiplex PCR, while TCRdb's copy carries only in-frame clones and drops some. This sample carries just under 80,000 clones, approximately 85% of them seen once, and the ten largest clones take around 25%. Material: CD4+ or CD8+ T cells sorted from blood, obtained in a trial of the OX40 agonist ivuxolimab. The source is an adult with an advanced solid tumor such as melanoma, head and neck, liver or kidney cancer.

The chain recombines TRBV7-8 with TRBJ2-7; no clear D gene. Looked up from germline, CDR1 is SGHVS and CDR2 is FQNEAQ. The length of the CDR3 is 11 residues. V lost 0 bases, J lost 11 bases, and 8 bases lay in between. CDR3 sequence: CASSLAGVEYF. CDR3 nucleotides: TGTGCCAGCAGCTTAGCTGGTGTGGAGTACTTC.

The chain combines TRBV5-1 with TRBJ2-1; 11 bases match TRBD2. The CDR3 is 17 residues long. J was trimmed by 8 bases and V by 0 bases; bases with no gene match: 10. The V gene's germline CDR1 is SGHRS and CDR2 YFSETQ. In DNA, the CDR3 is TGCGCCAGCAGCTTGGCCCCACTAGCGGGAGCGACGGATGAGCAGTTCTTC. Translating it yields CASSLAPLAGATDEQFF.

The chain's CDR3 is CSVWGTPGSTDTQYF. Here the CDR3 DNA reads TGCAGCGTTTGGGGGACCCCAGGGTCCACAGATACGCAGTATTTT. The chain uses TRBV29-1 and TRBJ2-3, with D possibly being TRBD1 or TRBD2 (5 bases each). The V end lost 5 bases, the J end lost 2 bases, and 17 bases lay between the germline ends. Germline assignment: CDR1 SQVTM and CDR2 ANQGSEA. This CDR3 is built from 15 residues.

The chain has TRBV19 and TRBJ2-3; TRBD2 matches 9 bases. The CDR3 is 19 amino acids. CDR1 and CDR2 (germline): LNHDA, SQIVND (reference sequence). Trimming took 2 bases from V and 1 from J; bases not matched to a gene: 13. The CDR3 here is CASSIKSGGPWYGTDTQYF. CDR3 sequence (DNA): TGTGCCAGTAGTATAAAGAGCGGGGGGCCGTGGTACGGCACAGATACGCAGTATTTT.

The chain recombines TRBV10-1 with TRBJ2-1, with D maybe TRBD1 (6 bases). This CDR3 contains 14 residues. CDR1 and CDR2 (germline): WNHNN, SYGVQD (reference sequence). V was clipped by 2 bases and J by 2 bases, with 7 bases between them. The CDR3 spells CASSERGTYNEQFF. The CDR3 region has the DNA TGCGCCAGCAGTGAGAGGGGGACCTACAATGAGCAGTTCTTC.

The chain couples TRBV13 to TRBJ1-1; no firm D call. This CDR3 has 13 amino acids. The germline CDR1 and CDR2 sequences are PRHDT and FYEKMQ (reference sequence). The V gene lost 5 bases and the J gene lost 4 bases, with 11 bases spanning the gap. In DNA form, the CDR3 reads TGTGCCAGCAGCCGCCGGGAGGGCACTGAAGCTTTCTTT. Amino acids: CASSRREGTEAFF.

The chain uses TRBV15 and TRBJ1-1; 7 bases match TRBD1. Germline trimming cut 0 bases from V and 2 bases from J; bases unmatched to any gene: 3. There are 15 residues in the CDR3. Germline assignment: CDR1 LNHNV and CDR2 YYDKDF (reference sequence). This CDR3 reads CATSRDRDSNTEAFF. As DNA, the CDR3 is TGTGCCACCAGCAGAGATCGGGACAGTAACACTGAAGCTTTCTTT.

This clone has only one observation. The chain uses TRBV2 and TRBJ2-1, with 10 bases fitting TRBD2. This CDR3 spans 14 amino acids. Germline V lookup: CDR1 SNHLY, CDR2 FYNNEI. V dropped 10 bases and J dropped 5; count of bases not matched to a gene: 8. This CDR3 reads CATQAGGPNNEQFF. DNA of the CDR3: TGTGCCACCCAAGCGGGAGGGCCGAACAATGAGCAGTTCTTC.

The CDR3 spells CASSYTPGSPNQPQHF. CDR3 sequence (DNA): TGTGCCAGCAGTTACACCCCGGGCAGCCCCAATCAGCCCCAGCATTTT. This chain joins TRBV6-5 and TRBJ1-5; D is undetermined. Trimming pared 2 bases from V and 3 bases from J, leaving 14 bases between. The CDR3 has 16 amino acids. Germline V gene lookup returns CDR1 MNHEY and CDR2 SVGAGI.

The chain is built from TRBV4-3 and TRBJ1-4, with 8 bases lining up with TRBD1. From germline, CDR1 is LGHNA and CDR2 YSLEER. Trimming removed 6 bases from V and 0 bases from J; junction bases left unmatched: 9. The CDR3 runs to 17 residues. The CDR3 spells CASSREQTGATNEKLFF. The CDR3 coding sequence is TGCGCCAGCAGTCGCGAGCAGACAGGGGCAACTAATGAAAAACTGTTTTTT.

The table lists this clone with a count of one. V is TRBV6-5 and J is TRBJ1-6; D call uncertain. V was clipped by 8 bases and J by 0 bases, with 8 bases between them. The length of the CDR3 is 14 residues. From germline, CDR1 is MNHEY and CDR2 SVGAGI. In nucleotides, the CDR3 is TGTGCCAGCGCAAAGGGCTCCTATAATTCACCCCTCCACTTT. It encodes CASAKGSYNSPLHF.